These 24 T cell receptor beta chains were all obtained from the same sample, sequenced in a study of cytotoxic CD8 clonotypes in ibrutinib-treated CLL. Only in-frame clones appear in the TCRdb table, and some are missing; sequencing was by immunoSEQ multiplex PCR. Among around 70,000 clones listed, around four fifths were seen once. The specimen was PBMCs, collected after 24 months of ibrutinib treatment. These receptors all stem from a human donor with chronic lymphocytic leukemia.

This clone has only one observation. The V gene is TRBV5-1, the J gene TRBJ2-2; 15 bases map to TRBD2. Germline CDR1 is SGHRS and CDR2 is YFSETQ. V was clipped by 2 bases and J by 6 bases; unmatched bases: 5. The CDR3 spans 17 residues. CDR3 residues: CASSFGLAGGPAGELFF. CDR3 nucleotide sequence: TGCGCCAGCAGCTTCGGACTAGCGGGAGGGCCGGCCGGGGAGCTGTTTTTT.

The chain carries TRBV2 and TRBJ1-4; perhaps TRBD1 as D (6 bases). V lost 7 bases and J lost 8, with 17 bases in between. Germline CDR1 SNHLY, CDR2 FYNNEI. This CDR3 is built from 14 residues. The CDR3 sequence: CASKFRGLGEKLFF. CDR3 DNA sequence: TGTGCCAGCAAGTTCAGGGGTTTAGGGGAAAAACTGTTTTTT.

CDR3 nucleotides: TGCGCCAGCAACCCCGACACGGACAAGTACTATGGCTACACCTTC. Translating it yields CASNPDTDKYYGYTF. J is TRBJ1-2 and V is TRBV5-1, with a tentative D call TRBD1 (5 bases). The V end lost 6 bases, the J end lost 3 bases, and 18 bases lay between the germline ends. This CDR3 spans 15 amino acids. Germline CDR1 SGHRS, CDR2 YFSETQ.

About this clone: The same CDR3 arises from other DNA sequences in this sample as well. The V call is TRBV6-6, the J call TRBJ1-1, with 7 nucleotides matching TRBD1. CDR1 and CDR2 (germline): MNHNY, SVGAGI (reference sequence). CDR3 length: 15 residues. Trimming removed 0 bases from V and 0 bases from J; junction bases left unmatched: 1. This CDR3 reads CASSYSGQLNTEAFF. In DNA form, the CDR3 reads TGTGCCAGCAGTTACTCGGGACAGCTGAACACTGAAGCTTTCTTT.

This chain joins TRBV19 and TRBJ2-4, with D possibly TRBD1 on 6 matching bases. The V gene's germline CDR1 is LNHDA and CDR2 SQIVND (reference sequence). Trimming cost V 3 bases and J 4 bases, with 10 bases left between them. The CDR3 sequence is 14 residues long. Written as DNA, the CDR3 is TGTGCCAGTAGTATGGTTGGGACAAAAAACATTCAGTACTTC. Protein product: CASSMVGTKNIQYF.

This clone has only a few counts. V is TRBV5-4 and J is TRBJ2-7, with 7 bases that match TRBD1. V trimming: 4 bases; J trimming: 3 bases; junction bases outside the gene matches: 7. The CDR3 consists of 14 residues. Germline CDR1 reads SGHNT; CDR2 reads YYREEE (reference sequence). The CDR3 DNA sequence: TGTGCCAGCAGCCCCGGACAGGCTAACTACGAGCAGTACTTC. It is translated as CASSPGQANYEQYF.

The genes are TRBV19 and TRBJ2-1; possibly TRBD1 for D (6 bases). This CDR3 spans 16 amino acids. V was cut by 2 bases and J by 8 bases, with 19 bases left in between. Germline V gives CDR1 LNHDA, CDR2 SQIVND (reference sequence). CDR3 sequence: CASSIFRGNIVDEQFF. CDR3 DNA sequence: TGTGCCAGTAGTATATTCAGGGGCAATATTGTAGATGAGCAGTTCTTC.

This clone came up a few times. The chain employs TRBV7-2 and TRBJ1-2; D not certain. The CDR3 is 12 residues long. The germline V gene has CDR1 SGHTA and CDR2 FQGNSA. Trimming removed 1 base at V and 4 bases at J, with 4 bases between. The CDR3 nucleotides read TGTGCCAGCAGCTTAGATGGCTATGGCTACACCTTC. Translation gives CASSLDGYGYTF. Combining the CDR3 with reference TRBV7-2 and TRBJ1-2 gives the whole variable domain GAGVSQSPSNKVTEKGKDVELRCDPISGHTALYWYRQSLGQGLEFLIYFQGNSAPDKSGLPSDRFSAERTGGSVSTLTIQRTQQEDSAVYLCASSLDGYGYTFGSGTRLTVV.

This chain connects TRBV29-1 to TRBJ2-2, with 8 bases matching TRBD1. The CDR3 consists of 14 residues. The V segment lost 1 base and the J segment 7 bases; nucleotides outside the gene matches: 5. The germline CDR1 and CDR2 sequences are SQVTM and ANQGSEA. In nucleotides, the CDR3 is TGCAGCGTTGAAGGGACAGGGAAACACGGGGAGCTGTTTTTT. Its translation is CSVEGTGKHGELFF.

In its sample, this clone was seen a few times. V usage is TRBV30 and J usage is TRBJ2-7; TRBD1 agrees at 8 bases. Germline CDR1 is GTSNPN and CDR2 is SVGIG (reference sequence). Trimming took 6 bases from V and 2 from J; bases not matched to a gene: 6. CDR3 length: 13 amino acids. The CDR3 DNA is TGTGCCTGTAGGGGGACAGGACCCTACGAGCAGTACTTC. Its protein is CACRGTGPYEQYF.

The gene calls are TRBV6-1 and TRBJ2-5; TRBD1 is a possible D gene (5 bases). V was trimmed by 1 base and J by 5 bases, leaving 5 bases between them. Germline CDR1 is MNHNS and CDR2 is SASEGT. The length of the CDR3 is 12 residues. The CDR3 spells CASSEEGETQYF. CDR3 nucleotide sequence: TGTGCCAGCAGTGAAGAGGGGGAGACCCAGTACTTC.

J is TRBJ2-1 and V is TRBV28; possible D gene TRBD1, 6 bases. The CDR3 consists of 11 residues. Germline-derived CDR1 and CDR2 are MDHEN and SYDVKM. V dropped 4 bases and J dropped 13 bases, with 11 bases sitting between them. The CDR3 is CASSSRQEQFF. The CDR3 DNA sequence: TGTGCCAGCAGTTCCCGACAGGAACAGTTCTTC.

This chain links TRBV5-4 with TRBJ1-5; maybe TRBD1 (5 bases). This CDR3 has 13 amino acids. Germline CDR1 is SGHNT and CDR2 is YYREEE (reference sequence). Deletions cut 4 bases from V and 3 bases from J, with 8 bases between. The CDR3 nucleotides read TGTGCCAGCAGCACGGGACCCAATCAGCCCCAGCATTTT. It codes for CASSTGPNQPQHF.

The chain couples TRBV7-9 to TRBJ1-2, with D unresolved. Trimming shortened V by 5 bases and J by 3 bases, and 10 bases separated the two germline ends. The CDR3 is 13 amino acids. The germline V gene has CDR1 SEHNR and CDR2 FQNEAQ (reference sequence). In nucleotides, the CDR3 is TGTGCCAGCAGCACCTCAAGCGACTATGGCTACACCTTC. Its protein is CASSTSSDYGYTF.

The J gene is TRBJ1-4, the V gene TRBV19; tentative D call: TRBD1 (6 bases). There are 17 residues in the CDR3. Germline CDR1 LNHDA, CDR2 SQIVND (reference sequence). Trimming stripped 5 bases from V and 8 bases from J, with 24 bases between. CDR3 coding DNA: TGTGCCAGTAGTGCCATAATGAGGGGGGCATCCTACGAAAAACTGTTTTTT. It translates to CASSAIMRGASYEKLFF.

This chain joins TRBV4-2 and TRBJ2-3; no definite D call. Trimming removed 0 bases at V and 11 bases at J, with 15 bases between. Per germline, CDR1 LGHNA and CDR2 YNFKEQ. This CDR3 is built from 14 residues. The CDR3 here is CASSQDSTNSLQYF. The CDR3 coding sequence is TGTGCCAGCAGCCAAGATAGTACGAATAGTTTGCAGTATTTT.

The chain uses TRBV18 and TRBJ1-6; possible D gene TRBD1, 6 bases. The germline CDR1 and CDR2 sequences are KGHSH and LQKENI. The CDR3 contains 14 residues. V shed 3 bases and J shed 7 bases, with 10 bases lying between them. This CDR3 is CASSPGQGNSPLHF. The CDR3 DNA sequence: TGTGCCAGCTCACCGGGGCAGGGGAATTCACCCCTCCACTTT.

J is TRBJ1-1 and V is TRBV5-1; D is unresolved. Trimming pared 4 bases from V and 3 bases from J, leaving 13 bases between. Per germline, CDR1 SGHRS and CDR2 YFSETQ. This CDR3 is 14 amino acids long. The CDR3 here is CASSLSTGHTEAFF. The CDR3 DNA reads as TGCGCCAGCAGCCTTTCCACCGGACACACTGAAGCTTTCTTT.

V gene TRBV6-6 combines with J gene TRBJ1-2; no definite D call. CDR1 and CDR2 from the germline V gene are MNHNY and SVGAGI (reference sequence). V shed 5 bases and J shed 2 bases, with 6 bases lying between them. This CDR3 spans 12 amino acids. The CDR3 sequence: CASSERNYGYTF. The CDR3 DNA reads TGTGCCAGCAGTGAGAGGAACTATGGCTACACCTTC.

This chain links TRBV25-1 with TRBJ2-7; D might be TRBD1 (5 bases). The germline V and J ends were trimmed by 3 bases and 3 bases, with 9 bases remaining between them. CDR1 MGHDK and CDR2 SYGVNS come from the germline V gene. The CDR3 is 13 amino acids. The CDR3 sequence: CASSEQGNYEQYF. CDR3 in DNA: TGTGCCAGCAGTGAGCAGGGCAACTACGAGCAGTACTTC.

The chain joins TRBV15 to TRBJ2-2; 8 nucleotides line up with TRBD1. The CDR3 is 15 amino acids. V trimming: 5 bases; J trimming: 6 bases; junction bases outside the gene matches: 8. Germline V gives CDR1 LNHNV, CDR2 YYDKDF (reference sequence). The CDR3 region is CATSGRTGFPGELFF. CDR3 coding DNA: TGTGCCACCAGCGGACGGACAGGGTTCCCCGGGGAGCTGTTTTTT.

V usage is TRBV19 and J usage is TRBJ2-2, with a tentative D call TRBD2 (6 bases). V dropped 0 bases and J dropped 7 bases, with 18 bases sitting between them. CDR3 length equals 17 residues. Germline V gives CDR1 LNHDA, CDR2 SQIVND (reference sequence). The CDR3 nucleotides read TGTGCCAGTAGTATAGATCTAGCGAGGGAGCTCAACGGGGAGCTGTTTTTT. Amino acid sequence: CASSIDLARELNGELFF.

V is TRBV6-1 and J is TRBJ2-3; D may be TRBD2 (5 bases). This CDR3 contains 14 residues. The ends were cut back, 4 bases at V and 2 bases at J, with 10 bases in the middle. Germline V lookup: CDR1 MNHNS, CDR2 SASEGT. The CDR3, as DNA: TGTGCCAGCAGTGTAAGGCTAGCCACAGATACGCAGTATTTT. Its translation: CASSVRLATDTQYF.

This clone has just a few counts. The V call is TRBV29-1, the J call TRBJ1-1, with a tentative D call TRBD1 (5 bases). The CDR3 totals 13 residues. The V gene lost 6 bases and the J gene lost 4 bases, with 15 bases spanning the gap. Per the germline V gene, CDR1 is SQVTM and CDR2 is ANQGSEA. This CDR3 reads CSVAREGSTEAFF. The CDR3 DNA is TGCAGCGTCGCCAGAGAGGGGAGCACTGAAGCTTTCTTT.